The 18 T cell receptor beta chains reported below all come from one sample, sequenced in a study of blood T cell repertoires in COVID-19. Method: immunoSEQ multiplex PCR; TCRdb's copy keeps in-frame clones and lacks some. The sample holds 500,000 to 600,000 clones; roughly nine tenths are singletons and the top ten take less than 9.5%. Sequencing input: peripheral blood. Receptors were obtained from a woman in her 50s with COVID-19, enrolled during active disease.

J is TRBJ1-3 and V is TRBV6-5; D not resolved. Trimming cost V 7 bases and J 0 bases, with 13 bases left between them. There are 15 residues in the CDR3. Germline CDR1 MNHEY, CDR2 SVGAGI. In nucleotides, the CDR3 is TGTGCCAGCACCCGGTCATCTAGCTCTGGAAACACCATATATTTT. Translation gives CASTRSSSSGNTIYF.

As concerns this clone: Other DNA sequences in the same sample also yield this CDR3. The chain employs TRBV30 and TRBJ1-1; D remains unclear. CDR3 length equals 12 residues. Germline lookup yields CDR1 GTSNPN and CDR2 SVGIG (reference sequence). V was trimmed by 5 bases and J by 0 bases, leaving 7 bases between them. The DNA for the CDR3 is TGTGCCTGGGGGCGGGTGAACACTGAAGCTTTCTTT. It encodes CAWGRVNTEAFF.

The chain recombines TRBV3-1 (or the pseudogene TRBV3-2) with TRBJ2-2; D possibly corresponds to TRBD2 (5 bases). The V end was cut by 6 bases, the J end by 3 bases, with 11 bases between. Germline loops: CDR1 LGHDT, CDR2 YNNKEL (reference sequence). The CDR3 contains 14 residues. The CDR3 is CASSLSGHTGELFF. The CDR3 DNA follows: TGTGCCAGCAGTCTCAGCGGACACACCGGGGAGCTGTTTTTT.

The chain employs TRBV5-5 and TRBJ1-1; D gene unclear. V was cut by 0 bases and J by 0 bases, with 6 bases left in between. CDR1 is SGHKS, CDR2 YYEKEE, per germline (reference sequence). This CDR3 is built from 14 residues. The CDR3 protein is CASSLGALNTEAFF. The CDR3 DNA reads as TGTGCCAGCAGCTTGGGGGCCTTGAACACTGAAGCTTTCTTT.

This chain uses TRBV6-5 with TRBJ1-4; D not certain. Trimming shortened V by 4 bases and J by 6 bases, and 12 bases separated the two germline ends. CDR1 is MNHEY and CDR2 is SVGAGI in the germline V gene. This CDR3 contains 14 residues. The DNA for the CDR3 is TGTGCCAGCAGTTCTGGGGAGGGTTATGAAAAACTGTTTTTT. Amino acids: CASSSGEGYEKLFF.

The CDR3 reads CASGGGYNSPLHF. The CDR3, as DNA: TGTGCCAGCGGCGGGGGTTATAATTCACCCCTCCACTTT. The chain combines TRBV2 with TRBJ1-6, with D possibly TRBD1 on 5 matching bases. The CDR3 has 13 residues. Per the germline V gene, CDR1 is SNHLY and CDR2 is FYNNEI. Trimming took off 8 bases at V and 4 bases at J, with 9 bases between the two ends.

The rearrangement uses TRBV19 and TRBJ2-3; 12 bases agree with TRBD2. CDR3 length: 15 residues. V shed 6 bases and J 4 bases; nucleotides not matched to a gene: 5. CDR1 is LNHDA, CDR2 SQIVND, per germline (reference sequence). CDR3 loop: CASRLAGGVADTQYF. CDR3 DNA sequence: TGTGCCAGTAGACTAGCGGGGGGAGTGGCAGATACGCAGTATTTT.

Comments on this clone: The germline gene is not matched at one end of the junction; a read error may be the cause. The chain joins TRBV19 to TRBJ1-4, with TRBD1 matching 11 bases. The length of the CDR3 is 13 residues. CDR1 is LNHDA, CDR2 SQIVND, per germline (reference sequence). For the CDR3, the DNA is TGTGCCTGTAGGGACAGGGGGAGTGAAAAACTGTTTTTT. The encoded protein is CACRDRGSEKLFF.

J is TRBJ2-3 and V is TRBV7-2; 11 bases line up with TRBD2. V lost 8 bases to trimming and J lost 5 bases; unmatched junction nucleotides: 6. Germline CDR1 reads SGHTA; CDR2 reads FQGNSA. The CDR3 is made up of 14 amino acids. CDR3 protein: CASALAGAGDTQYF. The CDR3 nucleotides are TGTGCCAGCGCACTAGCGGGGGCGGGAGATACGCAGTATTTT. Based on the CDR3 plus reference TRBV7-2 and TRBJ2-3, the full variable domain is GAGVSQSPSNKVTEKGKDVELRCDPISGHTALYWYRQSLGQGLEFLIYFQGNSAPDKSGLPSDRFSAERTGGSVSTLTIQRTQQEDSAVYLCASALAGAGDTQYFGPGTRLTVL.

The chain is built from TRBV6-2 or TRBV6-3 and TRBJ1-1; no reliable D call. This CDR3 has 13 amino acids. CDR1 and CDR2 (germline): MNHEY, SVGEGT. The ends were cut back, 3 bases at V and 4 bases at J, with 9 bases in the middle. CDR3 amino acids: CASSYERSTEAFF. CDR3 DNA: TGTGCCAGCAGTTATGAGCGGAGCACTGAAGCTTTCTTT.

The J gene is TRBJ2-1, the V gene TRBV5-1; 15 nucleotides agree with TRBD2. V lost 2 bases and J lost 3; bases outside the gene matches: 6. This CDR3 region has 18 residues. The germline V gene has CDR1 SGHRS and CDR2 YFSETQ. CDR3 sequence reads: CASSFQGLAGGVYNEQFF. DNA of the CDR3: TGCGCCAGCAGCTTCCAGGGACTAGCGGGGGGTGTCTACAATGAGCAGTTCTTC. Complete variable domain (other parts from reference TRBV5-1 and TRBJ2-1): KAGVTQTPRYLIKTRGQQVTLSCSPISGHRSVSWYQQTPGQGLQFLFEYFSETQRNKGNFPGRFSGRQFSNSRSEMNVSTLELGDSALYLCASSFQGLAGGVYNEQFFGPGTRLTVL.

The chain couples TRBV30 to TRBJ2-3; D not resolved. V gave up 3 bases and J gave up 5 bases, with 9 bases separating them. Germline CDR1 is GTSNPN and CDR2 is SVGIG (reference sequence). The CDR3 spans 12 residues. CDR3 in amino acids: CAWRRSGDTQYF. CDR3 nucleotide sequence: TGTGCCTGGAGACGGAGTGGAGATACGCAGTATTTT.

The rearrangement joins TRBV4-1 to TRBJ2-5; perhaps TRBD2 as D (5 bases). The CDR3 length is 14 residues. V was pared by 1 base and J by 5 bases, with 11 bases between. Germline V gives CDR1 MGHRA, CDR2 YSYEKL. This chain's CDR3 is CASSQAGGRETQYF. In DNA form, the CDR3 reads TGCGCCAGCAGCCAAGCCGGAGGTAGGGAGACCCAGTACTTC.

This clone was counted between two and nine times. The J gene is TRBJ1-2, the V gene TRBV6-5; no clear D. The CDR3 is 14 residues long. The V and J ends lost 8 bases and 3 bases respectively, with 16 bases between them. Germline assignment: CDR1 MNHEY and CDR2 SVGAGI. The CDR3 DNA follows: TGTGCCAGCCGGGGAGGAGCGCTCGACTATGGCTACACCTTC. The encoded protein is CASRGGALDYGYTF.

The V gene is TRBV5-1, the J gene TRBJ1-1; maybe TRBD1 (5 bases). Germline V lookup: CDR1 SGHRS, CDR2 YFSETQ. Trimming stripped 2 bases from V and 4 bases from J, with 12 bases between. This CDR3 contains 14 residues. The CDR3 bases are TGCGCCAGCAGCTTAGGGGATTTGAGCACTGAAGCTTTCTTT. Protein: CASSLGDLSTEAFF.

The chain joins TRBV5-5 to TRBJ1-5; 8 bases fit TRBD1. This CDR3 is 14 amino acids long. V lost 3 bases, J lost 6 bases, and 5 bases stayed unmatched. CDR1 and CDR2 (germline): SGHKS, YYEKEE (reference sequence). The CDR3 bases are TGTGCCAGCAGCTCGACAGGGGTAGGTCAGCCCCAGCATTTT. It codes for CASSSTGVGQPQHF.

The J gene is TRBJ1-2, the V gene TRBV6-5; 8 bases match TRBD1. V gave up 7 bases and J gave up 6 bases; unmatched junction bases: 7. The CDR3 runs 13 residues. Germline CDR1 is MNHEY and CDR2 is SVGAGI. CDR3 region: CASNPGQGNGYTF. For the CDR3, the DNA is TGTGCCAGCAACCCAGGACAGGGTAATGGCTACACCTTC.

This chain links TRBV7-8 with TRBJ2-3; 9 bases are shared with TRBD1. The trim removed 5 bases at V and 2 bases at J, leaving 5 bases unmatched. The V gene's germline CDR1 is SGHVS and CDR2 FQNEAQ. This CDR3 comprises 15 residues. In nucleotides, the CDR3 is TGTGCCAGCAGCCTCGGGACAGGGTTCACAGATACGCAGTATTTT. As protein: CASSLGTGFTDTQYF.